This T cell receptor (beta chain) was recovered during a study of T cell responses to AZD1222 COVID-19 vaccine (dated by TCRdb to the early 2020s). For context, the study as a whole: Because spike-specific TCR depth and breadth did not differ between the two schedules, AZD1222 recipients who got a second dose at roughly 4 weeks were pooled with those who got a second dose at roughly 12 weeks. Trial participants were enrolled by age into 18-55, 56-69 and 70-plus year subgroups, with 148, 28 and 57 TCR-sequenced participants respectively. TCR sequencing covered some 240 trial participants: about 210 given two doses of AZD1222 and around 25 given two doses of MenACWY control vaccine.

The CDR3 regions of human TCRbeta chains were analyzed by immunosequencing. In the original analysis: Repertoire TCRs were matched against a reference library of SARS-CoV-2-specific TCRs generated with the MIRA antigen-specificity platform. Breadth meant the fraction of unique TCRs that were SARS-CoV-2-associated, whereas depth meant the fraction of total T cells that were SARS-CoV-2-associated. Using the MIRA data, every spike-specific TCR was mapped to the spike region that the TCR reacted to and assigned to either a CD4 or a CD8 class. Log10-transformed breadth and depth values were compared by one-way ANOVA with Sidak's multiple comparisons tests. TCRdb provides this immuneACCESS table in a form limited to in-frame rearrangements. Some clones are lacking; in checked studies, under half of them reflect an unresolved V gene, and why the rest are absent is not known. V and J calls and clone size are given by that table; D and trimming were obtained from the DNA. The sample table lists roughly 100,000 clones, about nine tenths of them with a count of one. 45% to 50% of the sample goes to the ten largest clones.

The label giving this sample's time point can be read as: baseline before first vaccination. The vaccinee samples were drawn from two UK trials, COV001 and COV002, one of which was a single-blind randomized controlled phase 2/3 trial testing AZD1222 (ChAdOx1 nCoV-19) in healthy adults. For TCRbeta chain sequencing, PBMC samples were collected from trial participants at day 0 and at day 28 after the second dose. From the germline V gene, CDR1 is SGDLS and CDR2 is YYNGEE. Trimming takes 0 bases from V and 4 bases from J, and the germline ends sit 10 bases apart. The cysteine opens and the phenylalanine closes a CDR3 of 14 amino acids. Only the CDR3 region is kept as DNA, spanning 42 bases read in frame from base 1. Worth noting for this clone: Its antigen specificity is not known. The record has no base qualities; no much larger clone is one base away.

General conclusions and limits of the study: Because no day 14 peak-response samples were available, the repertoires could be characterized only after the peak T cell response. Conclusions about previously exposed vaccinees are limited because only six or seven AZD1222 recipients were SARS-CoV-2 seropositive at baseline. Participants were mostly white British, with more females than males. The authors suggested clonal diversity may have been underestimated. The vaccine-associated CD4 TCRs covered the entire spike protein, and the dominant responses fell in regions 160-218 and 743-854. The 56-69-year group was small, and its depth increase did not reach significance, likely because of low power. Epitopes outside the regions mutated in the B.1.351 and B.1.1.7 variants were reportedly recognized by nearly half of the unique spike-specific TCRs. After two AZD1222 doses, both the breadth and the depth of spike-specific TCRs were significantly higher than at day 0 and than in MenACWY recipients.

This sample comprised peripheral blood, obtained on day 0 of AZD1222 vaccination. The receptor was isolated from an adult in good health. The rearranged segments are TRBV9 and TRBJ1-2; D gene: possibly TRBD1, on 5 matching bases. For the CDR3, the sequence is CASSVGRVLYGYTF. The sequenced DNA: TGTGCCAGCAGCGTAGGCAGGGTACTCTATGGCTACACCTTC.